Listed here are 4 T cell receptor beta chains from one sample, sequenced in a study of cytomegalovirus exposure and HLA in healthy donors. The PCR used 60 Vbeta and 13 Jbeta primers. Sequencing was performed with immunoSEQ multiplex PCR; in TCRdb, only in-frame clones are kept and a portion is missing. The table has about 140,000 clones, roughly 80% seen once; the top ten hold less than 1.5%. Source material: PBMCs. These receptors were collected from a female donor in good health and CMV-seronegative.

The rearrangement joins TRBV6-5 to TRBJ2-1, with D perhaps TRBD2 (5 bases). Germline CDR1 MNHEY, CDR2 SVGAGI. With 6 bases removed from V and 6 bases from J, the gap between germline ends came to 18 bases. This CDR3 comprises 15 residues. CDR3 coding DNA: TGTGCCAGCAGGCCTCCACTAGTAGATGGCAATGAGCAGTTCTTC. Residues: CASRPPLVDGNEQFF.

Concerning this clone itself: This sample includes further DNA sequences coding for the same CDR3. V gene TRBV28 combines with J gene TRBJ2-7; no clear D gene. Between the trimmed V and J ends, which lost 3 bases and 4 bases, there was a span of 7 bases. Per germline, CDR1 MDHEN and CDR2 SYDVKM. The CDR3 length is 12 residues. CDR3 sequence reads: CASSFRLYEQYF. The CDR3 nucleotides read TGTGCCAGCAGTTTTAGACTTTACGAGCAGTACTTC.

This chain links TRBV5-6 with TRBJ2-1, with 9 bases matching TRBD1. The length of the CDR3 is 15 residues. V was clipped by 4 bases and J by 4 bases; unmatched bases: 6. Germline V gene data show CDR1 as SGHDT and CDR2 as YYEEEE. The CDR3 here is CASSRDRVAYNEQFF. CDR3 nucleotides: TGTGCCAGCAGCCGGGACAGGGTTGCTTACAATGAGCAGTTCTTC.

The V call is TRBV29-1, the J call TRBJ2-5, with a weak D call TRBD1 (6 bases). This CDR3 contains 13 residues. Trimming pared 4 bases from V and 5 bases from J, leaving 14 bases between. Germline-derived CDR1 and CDR2 are SQVTM and ANQGSEA. CDR3 bases: TGCAGCGTTGGTCGACAGGCCACGGAGACCCAGTACTTC. Translation: CSVGRQATETQYF.